This T cell receptor (beta chain) was retrieved from a study of cytomegalovirus exposure and HLA in healthy donors. Study-level findings and limits: Usually a TCR sequence was rare, but some public TCRs were found in many donors. A later analysis associated roughly 15,000 TCR beta sequences with HLA alleles at a 0.05 false discovery rate.

In regard to this clone: As yet, its antigen is unknown. One end of the junction varies from germline; a read error may be responsible.

Germline CDR1 SEHNR, CDR2 FQNEAQ (reference sequence). This CDR3 comprises 15 residues. Primers for the PCR totalled 60 Vbeta and 13 Jbeta. Libraries were prepared by immunoSEQ multiplex PCR; TCRdb keeps only in-frame clonotypes and omits some of them. Of approximately 250,000 clones detected, 78% appear once; the ten largest clones hold less than 0.6%. Sequencing was done on a sample of PBMCs. The TCR sequence derives from a boy under 18 in good health and CMV-seronegative. This sequence joins TRBV7-9 and TRBJ1-2; maybe TRBD1 (5 bases). CDR3 DNA: TGTTCCAGCAGCTCTACAGGTCGGCTAAACTATGGCTACACCTTC. It codes for CSSSSTGRLNYGYTF.